The 20 T cell receptor beta chains listed next were all sequenced from one sample in a study of tumour-infiltrating T cells in Burkitt lymphoma. The method was immunoSEQ multiplex PCR; TCRdb's version includes in-frame clones alone and lacks a portion of them. Among over a thousand clones, around 11% were seen once, and the ten largest hold about 5.2%. The specimen sequenced was tumor tissue. These TCRs come from a human donor with Burkitt lymphoma.

This chain joins TRBV7-9 and TRBJ1-1; possibly TRBD1 for D (5 bases). CDR1 is SEHNR, CDR2 FQNEAQ, per germline (reference sequence). V gave up 0 bases and J gave up 10 bases, with 15 bases separating them. This CDR3 is built from 14 residues. The CDR3 DNA sequence: TGTGCCAGCAGCTTAGCGGGGCAGGGAGAAGGAGCTTTCTTT. Protein sequence: CASSLAGQGEGAFF.

This clone has more than one count but fewer than ten. This sample includes further DNA sequences coding for the same CDR3. The chain has TRBV5-1 and TRBJ2-7; TRBD1 is a possible D gene (6 bases). The CDR3 sequence is 15 residues long. Germline CDR1 is SGHRS and CDR2 is YFSETQ. V was cut by 0 bases and J by 7 bases, with 17 bases left in between. The CDR3, as DNA: TGCGCCAGCAGCTTGGCCCAGGGACAATTCTATGAGCAGTACTTC. Its translation: CASSLAQGQFYEQYF. Together with reference TRBV5-1 and TRBJ2-7, the CDR3 gives the full variable domain: KAGVTQTPRYLIKTRGQQVTLSCSPISGHRSVSWYQQTPGQGLQFLFEYFSETQRNKGNFPGRFSGRQFSNSRSEMNVSTLELGDSALYLCASSLAQGQFYEQYFGPGTRLTVT.

This clone occurred a few times. The J gene is TRBJ2-5, the V gene TRBV4-2; TRBD2 might be the D (6 bases). This CDR3 region has 17 residues. With 1 base removed from V and 1 base from J, the gap between germline ends came to 16 bases. CDR1 is LGHNA and CDR2 is YNFKEQ in the germline V gene. CDR3 sequence (DNA): TGTGCCAGCAGCCAAGGGTCGGGGGACCGGCTCCAAGAGACCCAGTACTTC. The encoded protein is CASSQGSGDRLQETQYF.

There are a few counts of this clone. The chain employs TRBV21-1 and TRBJ1-1. TRBV21-1 is listed as a pseudogene. There are 15 residues in the CDR3. CDR3 loop: CASRSHYTIRTEAFF. Here the CDR3 DNA reads TGTGCCAGCAGGTCCCACTACACAATTCGCACTGAAGCTTTCTTT.

This rearrangement joins TRBV30 to TRBJ1-1; 7 nucleotides line up with TRBD1. This CDR3 contains 15 residues. Trimming took 3 bases from V and 0 from J; bases not matched to a gene: 7. Per germline, CDR1 GTSNPN and CDR2 SVGIG (reference sequence). The CDR3 coding sequence is TGTGCCTGGAGGGACAGGAAGTTCTTGAACACTGAAGCTTTCTTT. Residues: CAWRDRKFLNTEAFF.

The chain has TRBV25-1 and TRBJ2-1; tentatively, D is TRBD2 (5 bases). V gave up 1 base and J gave up 15 bases, with 16 bases separating them. This CDR3 is 13 amino acids long. Germline lookup yields CDR1 MGHDK and CDR2 SYGVNS. The DNA for the CDR3 is TGTGCCAGCAGTGAATCGGAATGGACTTTCCCGTTCTTC. Translation gives CASSESEWTFPFF.

The CDR3 DNA is TGCGCCAGCAGCCAATACGGGGGGAATCAGCCCCAGCATTTT. Amino acid sequence: CASSQYGGNQPQHF. The rearrangement links TRBV4-1 to TRBJ1-5, with a tentative D call TRBD1 (5 bases). CDR3 length equals 14 residues. Germline CDR1 MGHRA, CDR2 YSYEKL. V was pared by 2 bases and J by 4 bases, with 9 bases between.

This clone occurred a few times. The chain employs TRBV5-1 and TRBJ1-2; 8 bases line up with TRBD1. The CDR3 has 14 amino acids. CDR1 is SGHRS, CDR2 YFSETQ, per germline. With V trimmed by 5 bases and J by 4 bases, 7 bases remained unmatched. CDR3 in amino acids: CASSYNTGGYGYTF. CDR3 nucleotide sequence: TGCGCCAGCAGTTATAACACAGGGGGCTATGGCTACACCTTC.

The genes are TRBV18 and TRBJ2-3; 10 bases map to TRBD2. After removal of 5 bases from V and 4 bases from J, the junction contained 3 bases not matched to a gene. Germline V gene lookup returns CDR1 KGHSH and CDR2 LQKENI. This CDR3 region has 14 residues. The CDR3 DNA reads TGTGCCAGCTCATCTAGCGGGGGCCCAGATACGCAGTATTTT. As protein: CASSSSGGPDTQYF.

This clone was detected only a few times. The V and J genes are TRBV5-8 and TRBJ2-3, with D perhaps TRBD2 (5 bases). There are 16 residues in the CDR3. V was cut by 0 bases and J by 0 bases, with 11 bases left in between. Germline assignment: CDR1 SGHTS and CDR2 YDEGEE. CDR3 nucleotide sequence: TGTGCCAGCAGCTTGGTCGGGGTCTCTAGCACAGATACGCAGTATTTT. Its translation is CASSLVGVSSTDTQYF. Looking up the rest from reference TRBV5-8 and TRBJ2-3 gives the full variable domain: EAGVTQSPTHLIKTRGQQATLRCSPISGHTSVYWYQQALGLGLQFLLWYDEGEERNRGNFPPRFSGRQFPNYSSELNVNALELEDSALYLCASSLVGVSSTDTQYFGPGTRLTVL.

This clone occurred a few times. The chain joins TRBV2 to TRBJ2-7; no definite D call. V was trimmed by 5 bases and J by 2 bases, leaving 10 bases between them. Germline V gene lookup returns CDR1 SNHLY and CDR2 FYNNEI. The CDR3 spans 13 residues. The CDR3 sequence is CASSLGTAYEQYF. In nucleotides, the CDR3 is TGTGCCAGCAGTTTGGGAACAGCCTACGAGCAGTACTTC.

The chain combines TRBV29-1 with TRBJ2-7; TRBD2 aligns across 12 bases. V was pared by 3 bases and J by 5 bases, with 5 bases of the junction left unmatched. This CDR3 is built from 14 residues. Per germline, CDR1 SQVTM and CDR2 ANQGSEA. The CDR3, as DNA: TGCAGCGTTGACGCTAGCGGGGGGGCTCACGAGCAGTACTTC. Translation: CSVDASGGAHEQYF.

The chain has TRBV28 and TRBJ1-5, with 9 positions matching TRBD1. This CDR3 spans 18 amino acids. With 4 bases clipped from V and 5 bases from J, the junction kept 15 bases outside the gene matches. Per the germline V gene, CDR1 is MDHEN and CDR2 is SYDVKM. The CDR3: CASSSFHRGRSLDQPQHF. The CDR3 DNA reads TGTGCCAGCAGTTCCTTCCACAGGGGGCGATCCCTCGATCAGCCCCAGCATTTT.

The V call is TRBV20-1, the J call TRBJ1-3; D uncertain. CDR1 and CDR2 (germline): DFQATT, SNEGSKA (reference sequence). CDR3 length equals 11 residues. V lost 3 bases, J lost 10 bases, and 10 bases lay in between. The CDR3, as DNA: TGCAGTGCTAGTCGCCTAGATACCATATATTTT. Translating it yields CSASRLDTIYF.

V usage is TRBV28 and J usage is TRBJ1-4; TRBD1 might be the D (6 bases). V was trimmed by 6 bases and J by 2 bases, leaving 16 bases between them. The CDR3 is 16 residues long. Germline V gene data show CDR1 as MDHEN and CDR2 as SYDVKM. This CDR3 reads CASSTFGGATNEKLFF. CDR3 nucleotides: TGTGCCAGCAGCACCTTCGGGGGGGCCACTAATGAAAAACTGTTTTTT.

The chain has TRBV6-6 and TRBJ1-1; the D is unclear. The CDR3 spans 13 residues. The V and J ends lost 5 bases and 3 bases respectively, with 10 bases between them. The germline V gene encodes CDR1 MNHNY and CDR2 SVGAGI (reference sequence). The CDR3: CASSSYQDTEAFF. In DNA form, the CDR3 reads TGTGCCAGCAGTAGTTATCAGGACACTGAAGCTTTCTTT.

About this clone itself: Other DNA sequences of this sample code for an identical CDR3. V usage is TRBV9 and J usage is TRBJ2-7; D is ambiguous. Between the trimmed V and J ends, which lost 0 bases and 2 bases, there was a span of 9 bases. CDR3 length: 14 amino acids. Germline V gene sequence: CDR1 SGDLS, CDR2 YYNGEE. The CDR3 here is CASSVGGGAYEQYF. As DNA, the CDR3 is TGTGCCAGCAGCGTAGGTGGTGGGGCCTACGAGCAGTACTTC.

This clone was counted between two and nine times. The V call is TRBV30, the J call TRBJ1-1, with TRBD1 matching 9 bases. With 2 bases clipped from V and 5 bases from J, the junction kept 6 bases outside the gene matches. Germline lookup yields CDR1 GTSNPN and CDR2 SVGIG (reference sequence). CDR3 size: 14 residues. Written as DNA, the CDR3 is TGTGCCTGGAGTTCCGGGACAGGGCGAACTGAAGCTTTCTTT. Protein sequence: CAWSSGTGRTEAFF.

This CDR3 is CASSLPDRSSYEQYF. Here the CDR3 DNA reads TGTGCCAGCAGCCTCCCCGACAGGAGCTCCTACGAGCAGTACTTC. The chain links TRBV5-5 to TRBJ2-5; a possible D gene is TRBD1 (6 bases). TRBJ2-7 matches the DNA end more closely, so the J call is doubtful. CDR3 length equals 15 residues. Per germline, CDR1 SGHKS and CDR2 YYEKEE (reference sequence).

This clone is deemed large. J is TRBJ2-1 and V is TRBV2; the D gene is possibly TRBD1 (5 bases). Germline assignment: CDR1 SNHLY and CDR2 FYNNEI. The CDR3 extends over 14 amino acids. Trimming shortened V by 1 base and J by 10 bases, and 14 bases separated the two germline ends. CDR3 in DNA: TGTGCCAGCAGTGAAGGTCAGGGAAACGGGGAGCAGTTCTTC. Amino acid sequence: CASSEGQGNGEQFF.